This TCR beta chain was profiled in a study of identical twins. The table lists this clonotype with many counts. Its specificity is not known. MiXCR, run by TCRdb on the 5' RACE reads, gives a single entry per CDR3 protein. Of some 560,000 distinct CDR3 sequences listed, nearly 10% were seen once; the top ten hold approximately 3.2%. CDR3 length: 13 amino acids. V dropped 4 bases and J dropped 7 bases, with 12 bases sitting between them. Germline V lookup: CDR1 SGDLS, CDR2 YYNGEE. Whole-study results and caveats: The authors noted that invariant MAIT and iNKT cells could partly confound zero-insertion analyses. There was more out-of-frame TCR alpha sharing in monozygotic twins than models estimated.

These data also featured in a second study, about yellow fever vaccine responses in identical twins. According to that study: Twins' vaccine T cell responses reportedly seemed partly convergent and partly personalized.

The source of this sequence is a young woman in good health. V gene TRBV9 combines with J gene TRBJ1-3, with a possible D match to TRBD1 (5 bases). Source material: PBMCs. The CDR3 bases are TGTGCCAGCAGCCCCCCGGGGGGTAACACCATATATTTT. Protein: CASSPPGGNTIYF.